The 18 T cell receptor beta chains presented below share a single source sample, sequenced in a study of Graves' ophthalmopathy and Graves' hyperthyroidism. RNA transcripts were the template, and TCR beta CDR3 regions were amplified from them. Following a first-round RT-PCR that used HTBI primers, a second-round multiplex PCR was carried out. MiXCR, run by TCRdb on the multiplex PCR reads, gives a single entry per CDR3 protein. This sample carries about 1.2 million distinct CDR3 sequences, less than 45% of them seen once, and the ten largest clones take 11%. Material: peripheral blood or thyroid tissue (not recorded which). These receptors were obtained from an adult man with Graves' hyperthyroidism.

The chain combines TRBV7-3 with TRBJ2-7; TRBD1 matches 9 bases. V lost 4 bases, J lost 2 bases, and 6 bases stayed unmatched. This CDR3 has 15 amino acids. Germline values: CDR1 SGHTA, CDR2 FQGTGA. Here the CDR3 DNA reads TGTGCCAGCAGCTCACAGGGGGCCCCAACCTACGAGCAGTACTTC. Protein product: CASSSQGAPTYEQYF.

V gene TRBV2 combines with J gene TRBJ1-5; possibly TRBD1 for D (5 bases). The CDR3 runs to 12 residues. Germline lookup yields CDR1 SNHLY and CDR2 FYNNEI. Between the trimmed V and J ends, which lost 5 bases and 11 bases, there was a span of 13 bases. CDR3 coding DNA: TGTGCCAGCAGTTTGGGGGTGGAGACCCAGCATTTT. Translating gives CASSLGVETQHF. Full variable domain (outside the CDR3, taken from reference TRBV2 and TRBJ1-5): EPEVTQTPSHQVTQMGQEVILRCVPISNHLYFYWYRQILGQKVEFLVSFYNNEISEKSEIFDDQFSVERPDGSNFTLKIRSTKLEDSAMYFCASSLGVETQHFGDGTRLSIL.

This clonotype was detected many times. The chain couples TRBV20-1 to TRBJ1-5, with D perhaps TRBD1 (6 bases). Looked up from germline, CDR1 is DFQATT and CDR2 is SNEGSKA (reference sequence). V shed 4 bases and J shed 7 bases, with 14 bases lying between them. CDR3 size: 13 residues. In DNA form, the CDR3 reads TGCAGTGCTATCCTTAGGGGGGAGCAGCCCCAGCATTTT. Protein product: CSAILRGEQPQHF.

The CDR3 sequence is CASSEDRGSPYEQYF. CDR3 bases: TGTGCCAGCAGTGAAGACAGGGGCTCTCCCTACGAGCAGTACTTC. The chain has TRBV2 and TRBJ2-7; the match to TRBD1 covers 7 bases. Trimming removed 1 base from V and 2 bases from J; junction bases left unmatched: 5. Germline CDR1 and CDR2: SNHLY and FYNNEI. This CDR3 comprises 15 residues.

This clonotype has a handful of counts. The chain's CDR3 is CASSGNRASNQPQHF. CDR3 DNA: TGTGCCAGCAGTGGCAACAGGGCCAGCAATCAGCCCCAGCATTTT. The genes are TRBV2 and TRBJ1-5, with D perhaps matching TRBD1 (6 bases). This CDR3 comprises 15 residues. The germline V and J ends were trimmed by 4 bases and 1 base, with 11 bases remaining between them. Per the germline V gene, CDR1 is SNHLY and CDR2 is FYNNEI.

This clonotype was picked up a small number of times. V gene TRBV5-1 combines with J gene TRBJ2-2, with D perhaps TRBD2 (6 bases). V lost 0 bases, J lost 6 bases, and 12 bases lay in between. The CDR3 is made up of 15 amino acids. Germline V gene lookup returns CDR1 SGHRS and CDR2 YFSETQ. CDR3 amino acids: CASSLVAGSAGELFF. CDR3 nucleotide sequence: TGCGCCAGCAGCTTGGTTGCGGGGTCGGCCGGGGAGCTGTTTTTT.

CDR3 in amino acids: CASSFGTDANTGELFF. The DNA of the CDR3 is TGTGCCAGCAGCTTTGGGACAGACGCGAACACCGGGGAGCTGTTTTTT. The V call is TRBV7-9, the J call TRBJ2-2; TRBD1 matches at 7 bases. This CDR3 contains 16 residues. Germline values: CDR1 SEHNR, CDR2 FQNEAQ (reference sequence). The V and J ends lost 3 bases and 0 bases, in that order; junction bases with no gene match: 4.

In this sample, this clonotype turned up many times. V usage is TRBV2 and J usage is TRBJ1-3; D unresolved. Between the trimmed V and J ends, which lost 6 bases and 8 bases, there was a span of 8 bases. The CDR3 totals 11 residues. The germline V gene has CDR1 SNHLY and CDR2 FYNNEI. The CDR3 reads CASRTQDTIYF. The CDR3 DNA is TGTGCCAGCAGGACCCAGGACACCATATATTTT.

This clonotype was observed many times. The chain employs TRBV5-5 and TRBJ2-7, with D unclear. The V end was cut by 6 bases, the J end by 8 bases, with 9 bases between. Germline V gene sequence: CDR1 SGHKS, CDR2 YYEKEE (reference sequence). The CDR3 spans 10 residues. The CDR3 loop reads CASTLHQQYF. The CDR3 region has the DNA TGTGCCAGCACCCTTCACCAGCAGTACTTC.

This clonotype was recorded many times. As DNA, the CDR3 is TGTGCCAGCACCCTACAGACAGGGGGCAATTCACCCCTCCACTTT. Its translation: CASTLQTGGNSPLHF. The V and J genes are TRBV2 and TRBJ1-6, with TRBD1 matching 10 bases. This CDR3 has 15 residues. Per germline, CDR1 SNHLY and CDR2 FYNNEI. Trimming at V came to 7 bases and at J to 7 bases, leaving 7 bases not matched to a gene.

The chain employs TRBV5-6 and TRBJ2-5; 14 bases are a match to TRBD2. V lost 2 bases and J lost 5; bases outside the gene matches: 17. Germline CDR1 SGHDT, CDR2 YYEEEE. CDR3 length equals 20 residues. CDR3 residues: CASSFGPGATSGRAGETQYF. The CDR3, as DNA: TGTGCCAGCAGCTTTGGTCCCGGGGCGACTAGCGGGAGGGCCGGCGAGACCCAGTACTTC.

This rearrangement joins TRBV7-8 to TRBJ2-7; TRBD2 matches at 9 bases. V lost 6 bases to trimming and J lost 3 bases; unmatched junction nucleotides: 6. Germline V CDR1 and CDR2: SGHVS, FQNEAQ. The CDR3 spans 14 residues. In nucleotides, the CDR3 is TGTGCCAGCAGTTCCAGCGGGAGGATCTACGAGCAGTACTTC. It yields the protein CASSSSGRIYEQYF.

There are a few counts of this clonotype. CDR3 nucleotides: TGTGCCAGCAGCTTTTTGTTAGGTTCGATCTCTGGAAACACCATATATTTT. Translated: CASSFLLGSISGNTIYF. The chain has TRBV11-2 and TRBJ1-3; D call uncertain. Between the trimmed V and J ends, which lost 3 bases and 0 bases, there was a span of 15 bases. The CDR3 is made up of 17 amino acids. CDR1 and CDR2 from the germline V gene are SGHAT and FQNNGV.

This clonotype was detected only a few times. This chain links TRBV12-3 or TRBV12-4 with TRBJ1-4, with D possibly matching TRBD1 (5 bases). V lost 5 bases, J lost 0 bases, and 13 bases lay in between. This CDR3 region has 16 residues. CDR3 coding DNA: TGTGCCAGCAGTACAGATGGGACCGCAACTAATGAAAAACTGTTTTTT. It translates to CASSTDGTATNEKLFF.

V usage is TRBV7-9 and J usage is TRBJ2-5, with 9 bases matching TRBD1. V shed 5 bases and J 0 bases; nucleotides not matched to a gene: 10. CDR1 and CDR2 from the germline V gene are SEHNR and FQNEAQ (reference sequence). This CDR3 is built from 17 residues. The CDR3 coding sequence is TGTGCCAGCAGCGTCGAGTTGGGACAGGGCCACCAAGAGACCCAGTACTTC. Its translation is CASSVELGQGHQETQYF.

This clonotype occurred many times. This chain links TRBV10-3 with TRBJ1-5; the D is unclear. With 10 bases removed from V and 1 base from J, the gap between germline ends came to 11 bases. Looked up from germline, CDR1 is ENHRY and CDR2 is SYGVKD. CDR3 length: 13 amino acids. CDR3 coding DNA: TGTGCCACCCAGGTGGAGAGCAATCAGCCCCAGCATTTT. This sequence encodes CATQVESNQPQHF.

This clonotype was counted ten times or more. The chain combines TRBV24-1 with TRBJ1-4; 8 bases map to TRBD1. The V and J ends lost 4 bases and 7 bases, in that order; junction bases with no gene match: 4. Per germline, CDR1 KGHDR and CDR2 SFDVKD. The CDR3 is 14 amino acids. The CDR3 nucleotides are TGTGCCACCAGTGACCCGGGACAGGTTGAAAAACTGTTTTTT. It codes for CATSDPGQVEKLFF.

For this clonotype: A much larger clone is a single base away; this may be a read error. The chain couples TRBV9 to TRBJ2-7; TRBD2 might be the D (6 bases). This CDR3 region has 13 residues. The germline gives CDR1 SGDLS, CDR2 YYNGEE. CDR3 nucleotide sequence: TGTGCCAGCAGCACGGGTCCGACGGGGGAGCAGCACTTC. It yields the protein CASSTGPTGEQHF.